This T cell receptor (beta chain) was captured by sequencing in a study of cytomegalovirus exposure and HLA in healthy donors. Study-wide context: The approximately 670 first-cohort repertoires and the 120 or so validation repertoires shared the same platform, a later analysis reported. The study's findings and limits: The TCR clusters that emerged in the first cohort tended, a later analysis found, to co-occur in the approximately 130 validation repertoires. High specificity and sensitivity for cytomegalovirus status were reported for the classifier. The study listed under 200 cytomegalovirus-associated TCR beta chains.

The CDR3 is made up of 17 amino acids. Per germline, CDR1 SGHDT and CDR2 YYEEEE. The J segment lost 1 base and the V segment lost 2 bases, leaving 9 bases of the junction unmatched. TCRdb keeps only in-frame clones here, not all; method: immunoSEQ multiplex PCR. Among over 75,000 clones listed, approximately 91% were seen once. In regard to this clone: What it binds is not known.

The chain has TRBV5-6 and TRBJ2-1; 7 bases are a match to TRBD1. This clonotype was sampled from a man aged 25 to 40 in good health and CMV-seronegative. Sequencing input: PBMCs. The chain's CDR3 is CASSFFDRDGSYNEQFF. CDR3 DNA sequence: TGTGCCAGCAGCTTCTTCGACAGGGATGGTTCCTACAATGAGCAGTTCTTC.